The present TCR beta chain was sequenced within a study of beta chain features in type 1 diabetes. Study-wide results and caveats: TCRB CDR3s from Type 1 diabetes patients were moderately but significantly shorter in all four CD4+ subsets.

CDR1 and CDR2 (germline): SGDLS, YYNGEE. The CDR3 runs 14 residues. The V and J ends lost 2 bases and 11 bases, in that order; junction bases with no gene match: 6. The study reverse transcribed the entire isolated RNA, so it sequenced expressed TCRB transcripts. Only in-frame clones appear in the TCRdb table, and some are missing; sequencing was by immunoSEQ multiplex PCR. The sample contains approximately 260,000 clones, about 24% of which appear only once. Sampling consisted of one heparinised blood draw per donor, averaging about 116 mL. As to this clone: What it binds is unknown.

This chain joins TRBV9 and TRBJ2-3, with 12 bases that match TRBD2. The receptor comes from a woman under 40 with type 1 diabetes. What was sequenced was naive CD4+ T cells from blood. CDR3 protein: CASSVEGTSGLQYF. CDR3 in DNA: TGTGCCAGCAGCGTGGAAGGGACTAGCGGGTTGCAGTATTTT.